This T cell receptor (beta chain) comes out of a study of shared T cell receptors in the human thymus. The assay was immunoSEQ multiplex PCR, and TCRdb's table has in-frame clones only and misses some. There are around 730,000 clones in the sample; 75% to 90% occur only once, and around 0.0094% lies in the top ten. Germline V gives CDR1 GTSNPN, CDR2 SVGIG (reference sequence). The germline V and J ends were trimmed by 7 bases and 5 bases, with 20 bases remaining between them. This CDR3 has 14 residues. A further study also used this sample, focusing on human thymus T cells. That report notes: Highly overlapping thymic repertoires among unrelated individuals were reported in related research.

Sequenced: thymocytes. The genes are TRBV30 and TRBJ1-1; tentatively, D is TRBD1 (6 bases). The clonotype was recovered from a girl less than two years old with a congenital heart defect. CDR3 bases: TGTGCCTCGGCTCGGGGGGCGACTCAGACTGAAGCTTTCTTT. Translated, it gives CASARGATQTEAFF.